This entry is about one TCR beta chain. Cells designated naive CD8 were CD45RO-negative and were positively selected for CCR7, with terminally differentiated effector memory CD45RA+ cells excluded. Donors were healthy HIV-negative adults without recent acute infections or vaccinations. These data come from a study of shared clonotypes between healthy human individuals. Across the whole study: There were three CD4 naive, three CD4 memory, two CD8 naive and one CD8 memory plates per donor.

Method: immunoSEQ multiplex PCR; TCRdb's copy keeps in-frame clones and lacks some. The sample holds around 2.1 million clones, around 93% seen once. The V and J ends lost 3 bases and 2 bases respectively, with 8 bases between them. The CDR3 extends over 13 amino acids. Per the germline V gene, CDR1 is MNHNY and CDR2 is SVGAGI (reference sequence). The chain couples TRBV6-6 to TRBJ2-7; D gene uncertain. The sequencing sample was made of naive CD8+ T cells from PBMCs. This sequence originates from a man aged 18 to 35 in good health. Some clones in this sample may be carry-over from other donors' samples. CDR3 sequence: CASSYDPPYEQYF. CDR3 bases: TGTGCCAGCAGTTATGATCCGCCCTACGAGCAGTACTTC.